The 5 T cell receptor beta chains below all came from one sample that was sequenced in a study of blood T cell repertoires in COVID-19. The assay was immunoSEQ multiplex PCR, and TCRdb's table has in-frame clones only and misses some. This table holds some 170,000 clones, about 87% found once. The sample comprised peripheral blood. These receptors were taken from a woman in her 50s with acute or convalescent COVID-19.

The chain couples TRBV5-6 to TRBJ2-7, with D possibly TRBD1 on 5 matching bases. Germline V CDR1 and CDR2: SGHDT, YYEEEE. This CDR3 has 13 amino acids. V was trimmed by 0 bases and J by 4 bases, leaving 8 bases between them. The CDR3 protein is CASSLGQSYEQYF. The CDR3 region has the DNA TGTGCCAGCAGCTTGGGACAGAGTTACGAGCAGTACTTC.

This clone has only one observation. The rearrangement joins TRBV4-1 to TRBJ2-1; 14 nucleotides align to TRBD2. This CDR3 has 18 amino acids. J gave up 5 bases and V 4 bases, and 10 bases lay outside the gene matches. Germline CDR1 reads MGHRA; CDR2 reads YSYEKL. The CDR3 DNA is TGCGCCAGCAGCCCCGTCCCGGGACTAGCGGGAGCTGACAATGAGCAGTTCTTC. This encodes CASSPVPGLAGADNEQFF.

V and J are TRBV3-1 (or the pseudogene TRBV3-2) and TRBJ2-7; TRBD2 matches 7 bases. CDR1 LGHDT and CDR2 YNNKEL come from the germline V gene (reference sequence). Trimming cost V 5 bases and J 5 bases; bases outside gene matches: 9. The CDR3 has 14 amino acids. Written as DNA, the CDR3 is TGTGCCAGCAGCTTGGGGGGAGGGATCAACGAGCAGTACTTC. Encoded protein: CASSLGGGINEQYF.

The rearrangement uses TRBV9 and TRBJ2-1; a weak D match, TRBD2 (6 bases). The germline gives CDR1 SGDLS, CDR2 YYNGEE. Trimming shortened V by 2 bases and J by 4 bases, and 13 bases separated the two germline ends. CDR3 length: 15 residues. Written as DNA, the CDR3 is TGTGCCAGCAGCGTCGGGACTCGGCAATACAATGAGCAGTTCTTC. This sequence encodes CASSVGTRQYNEQFF.

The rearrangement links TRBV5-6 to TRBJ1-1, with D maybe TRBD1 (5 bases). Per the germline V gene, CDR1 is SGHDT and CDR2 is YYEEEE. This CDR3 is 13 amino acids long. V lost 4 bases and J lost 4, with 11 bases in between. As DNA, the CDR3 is TGTGCCAGCAGCAATTTGGGGGGCACTGAAGCTTTCTTT. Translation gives CASSNLGGTEAFF.